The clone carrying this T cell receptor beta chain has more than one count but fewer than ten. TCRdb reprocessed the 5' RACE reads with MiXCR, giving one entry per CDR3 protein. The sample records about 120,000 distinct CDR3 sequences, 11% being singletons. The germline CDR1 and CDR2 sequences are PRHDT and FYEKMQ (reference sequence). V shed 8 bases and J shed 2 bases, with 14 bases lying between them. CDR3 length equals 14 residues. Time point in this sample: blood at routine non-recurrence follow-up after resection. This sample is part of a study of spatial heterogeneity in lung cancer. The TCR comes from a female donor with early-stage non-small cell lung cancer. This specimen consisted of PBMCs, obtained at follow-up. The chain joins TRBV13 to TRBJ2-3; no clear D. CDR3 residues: CASGDNQFTDTQYF. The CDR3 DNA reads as TGTGCCAGCGGAGACAATCAGTTCACAGATACGCAGTATTTT.